This T cell receptor beta chain was identified in a study of OX40 agonist ivuxolimab in advanced cancers. On the study more broadly: A diagnosis of hepatocellular carcinoma, melanoma, renal cell or head and neck cancer was present in dose-escalation patients. A mean age of around 60 years, range roughly 20 to 80, was recorded, and roughly 80% were male. Study conclusions and caveats: Certain nonresponders additionally had low normalized T-cell clonal expansion.

As concerns this clone: Antigen specificity is unknown.

Patients with autoimmune history or systemic immunosuppression were excluded. The CDR3 consists of 12 residues. Trimming removed 5 bases from V and 4 bases from J, with 8 bases in between. The germline CDR1 and CDR2 sequences are GTSNPN and SVGIG (reference sequence). Here immunoSEQ multiplex PCR was the method, and the copy in TCRdb shows in-frame clones only, minus some. Among about 18,000 clones listed, roughly 85% were seen once. The TCR comes from an adult with an advanced solid tumor such as melanoma, head and neck, liver or kidney cancer. The sequenced sample was CD4+ or CD8+ T cells sorted from blood, obtained in a trial of the OX40 agonist ivuxolimab. The chain carries TRBV30 and TRBJ2-2; D not resolved. The CDR3 loop is CAWPDLTGELFF. Written as DNA, the CDR3 is TGTGCCTGGCCAGACCTCACCGGGGAGCTGTTTTTT.